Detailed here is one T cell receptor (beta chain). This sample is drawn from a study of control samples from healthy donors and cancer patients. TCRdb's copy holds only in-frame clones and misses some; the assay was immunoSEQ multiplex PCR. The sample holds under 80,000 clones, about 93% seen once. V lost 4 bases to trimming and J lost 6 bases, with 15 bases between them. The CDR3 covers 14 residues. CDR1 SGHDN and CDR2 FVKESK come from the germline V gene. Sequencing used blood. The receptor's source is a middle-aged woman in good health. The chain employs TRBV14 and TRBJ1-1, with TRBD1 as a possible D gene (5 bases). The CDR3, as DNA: TGTGCCAGCAGCCTGGGAGGGGATGCGTCTGAAGCTTTCTTT. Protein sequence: CASSLGGDASEAFF.